Included here is one T cell receptor beta chain sequence, with context. The antigen remains undetermined. The data belong to a study of cytomegalovirus exposure and HLA in healthy donors. Study-level results: Among TCR beta chains, those listed as cytomegalovirus-associated numbered over 150. A cluster of highly shared sequence variants was likely a sequencing artifact.

There are 13 residues in the CDR3. Germline CDR1 and CDR2: MNHNS and SASEGT. J was trimmed by 1 base and V by 8 bases; bases with no gene match: 2. PCR amplification relied on 60 Vbeta primers (plus 13 Jbeta primers). Generated by immunoSEQ multiplex PCR, the TCRdb table keeps only in-frame clones and is missing some. The data contain roughly 120,000 clones, roughly 70% of them singletons. Sequenced: PBMCs. The chain links TRBV6-1 to TRBJ1-1; 9 bases line up with TRBD1. The receptor's source is a man between 25 and 39 years old in good health and CMV-seropositive. The CDR3 bases are TGTGCCAGCCGGGACAGGGAGAACACTGAAGCTTTCTTT. This gives the protein CASRDRENTEAFF.